The T cell receptor (beta chain) under discussion was sequenced for a study of blood T cell repertoires in COVID-19. Study as a whole: From T cells, B-cell-depleted T cells, or PBMCs came the material, which was cDNA or gDNA.

Looked up from germline, CDR1 is SGHVS and CDR2 is FNYEAQ. V lost 8 bases and J 5 bases, leaving 19 bases between the germline ends. The CDR3 contains 14 residues. Generated by immunoSEQ multiplex PCR, the TCRdb table keeps only in-frame clones and is missing some. The top ten clones hold 1.2% of a sample with roughly 260,000 clones, about 90% of them seen once. The rearrangement uses TRBV7-6 and TRBJ2-7; tentatively, D is TRBD1 (6 bases). This clonotype originated in a human donor in a cohort exposed to, infected with or recovered from COVID-19 (not recorded which). The donor label of this sample is uncertain. Specimen: PBMCs or T cells enriched from blood (not recorded which). The CDR3 DNA reads as TGTGCCAGCCGCCAAACAGGGAATGAGCACGAGCAGTACTTC. This gives the protein CASRQTGNEHEQYF.